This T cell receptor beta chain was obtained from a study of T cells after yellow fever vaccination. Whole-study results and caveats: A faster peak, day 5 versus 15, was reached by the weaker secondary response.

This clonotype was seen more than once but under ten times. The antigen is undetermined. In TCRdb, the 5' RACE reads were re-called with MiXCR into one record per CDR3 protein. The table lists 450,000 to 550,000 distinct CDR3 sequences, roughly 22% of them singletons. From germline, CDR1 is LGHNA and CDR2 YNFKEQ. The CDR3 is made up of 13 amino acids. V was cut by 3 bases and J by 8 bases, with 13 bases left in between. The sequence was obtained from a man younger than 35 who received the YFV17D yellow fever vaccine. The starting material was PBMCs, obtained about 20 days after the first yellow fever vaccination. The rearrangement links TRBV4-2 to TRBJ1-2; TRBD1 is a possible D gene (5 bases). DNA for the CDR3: TGTGCCAGCAGCCAGCCAAAGACAGACGGCTACACCTTC. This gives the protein CASSQPKTDGYTF.